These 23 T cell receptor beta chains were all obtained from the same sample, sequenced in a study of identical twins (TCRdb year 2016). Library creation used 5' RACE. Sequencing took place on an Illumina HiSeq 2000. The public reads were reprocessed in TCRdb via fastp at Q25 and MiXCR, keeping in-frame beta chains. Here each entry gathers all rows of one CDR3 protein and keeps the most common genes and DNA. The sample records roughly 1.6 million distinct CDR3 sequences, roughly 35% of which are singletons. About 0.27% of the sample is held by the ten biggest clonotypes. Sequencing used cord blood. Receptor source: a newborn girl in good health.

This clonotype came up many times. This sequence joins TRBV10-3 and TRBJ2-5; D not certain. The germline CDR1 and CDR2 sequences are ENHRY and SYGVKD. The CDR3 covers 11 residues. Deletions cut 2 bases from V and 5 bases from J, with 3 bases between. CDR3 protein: CAISEAETQYF. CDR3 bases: TGTGCCATCAGTGAGGCGGAGACCCAGTACTTC.

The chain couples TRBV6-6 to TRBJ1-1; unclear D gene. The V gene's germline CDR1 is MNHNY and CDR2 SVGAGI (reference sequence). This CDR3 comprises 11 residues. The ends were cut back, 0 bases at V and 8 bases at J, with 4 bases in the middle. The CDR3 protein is CASSYSKEAFF. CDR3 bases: TGTGCCAGCAGTTACTCGAAGGAAGCTTTCTTT.

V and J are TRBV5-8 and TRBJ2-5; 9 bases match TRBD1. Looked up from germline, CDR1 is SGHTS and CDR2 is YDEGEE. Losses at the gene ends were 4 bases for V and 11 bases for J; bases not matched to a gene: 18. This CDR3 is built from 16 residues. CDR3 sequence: CASSVRTGATYNEQYF. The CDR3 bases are TGTGCCAGCAGCGTACGGACAGGGGCGACCTACAATGAGCAGTACTTC.

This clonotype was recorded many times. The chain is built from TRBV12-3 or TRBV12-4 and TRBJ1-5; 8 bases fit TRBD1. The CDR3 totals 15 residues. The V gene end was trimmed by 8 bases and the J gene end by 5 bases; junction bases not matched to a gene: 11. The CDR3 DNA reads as TGTGCCAGCCGAAAGAGACAGGGGAATCATCAGCCCCAGCATTTT. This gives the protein CASRKRQGNHQPQHF.

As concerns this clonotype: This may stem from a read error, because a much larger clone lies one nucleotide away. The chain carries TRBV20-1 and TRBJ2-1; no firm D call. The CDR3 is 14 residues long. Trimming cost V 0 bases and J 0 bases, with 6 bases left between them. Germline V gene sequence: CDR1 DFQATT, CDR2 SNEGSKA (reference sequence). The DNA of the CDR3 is TGCAGTGCTAGAGAGGCTAGCTCCTACAATGAGCAGTTCTTC. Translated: CSAREASSYNEQFF.

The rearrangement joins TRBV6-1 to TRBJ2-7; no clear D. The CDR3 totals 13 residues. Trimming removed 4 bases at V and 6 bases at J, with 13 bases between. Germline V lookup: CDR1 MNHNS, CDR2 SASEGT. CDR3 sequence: CASSAWIQVEQYF. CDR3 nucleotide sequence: TGTGCCAGCAGTGCGTGGATCCAGGTCGAGCAGTACTTC.

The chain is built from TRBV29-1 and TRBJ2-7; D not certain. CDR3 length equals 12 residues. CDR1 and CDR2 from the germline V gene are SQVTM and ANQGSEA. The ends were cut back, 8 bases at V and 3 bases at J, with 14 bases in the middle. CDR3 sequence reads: CSLGSSYYEQYF. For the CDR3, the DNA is TGCAGCTTAGGTAGCAGCTACTACGAGCAGTACTTC.

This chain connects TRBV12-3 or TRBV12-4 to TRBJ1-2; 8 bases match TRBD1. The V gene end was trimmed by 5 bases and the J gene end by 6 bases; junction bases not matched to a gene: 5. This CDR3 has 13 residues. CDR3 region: CASSGQGDHGYTF. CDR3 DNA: TGTGCCAGCAGTGGACAGGGCGACCATGGCTACACCTTC.

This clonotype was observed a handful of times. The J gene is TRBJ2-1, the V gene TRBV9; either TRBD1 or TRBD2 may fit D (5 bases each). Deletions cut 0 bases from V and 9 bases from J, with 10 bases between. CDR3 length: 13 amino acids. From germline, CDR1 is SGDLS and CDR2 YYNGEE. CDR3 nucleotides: TGTGCCAGCAGCGTAGCTACGGGGCGTGAGCAGTTCTTC. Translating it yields CASSVATGREQFF.

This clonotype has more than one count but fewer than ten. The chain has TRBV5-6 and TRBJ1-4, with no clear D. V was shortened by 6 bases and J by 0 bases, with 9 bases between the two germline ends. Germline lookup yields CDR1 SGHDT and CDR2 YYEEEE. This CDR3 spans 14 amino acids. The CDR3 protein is CASKSGTTNEKLFF. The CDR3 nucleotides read TGTGCCAGCAAATCCGGGACAACTAATGAAAAACTGTTTTTT.

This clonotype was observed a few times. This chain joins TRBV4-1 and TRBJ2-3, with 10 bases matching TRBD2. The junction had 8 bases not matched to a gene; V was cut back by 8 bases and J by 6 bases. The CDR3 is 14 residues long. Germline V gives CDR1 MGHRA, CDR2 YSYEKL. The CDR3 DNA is TGCGCCAGCTCTAAGCGGGGGGGCGTGGATACGCAGTATTTT. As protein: CASSKRGGVDTQYF.

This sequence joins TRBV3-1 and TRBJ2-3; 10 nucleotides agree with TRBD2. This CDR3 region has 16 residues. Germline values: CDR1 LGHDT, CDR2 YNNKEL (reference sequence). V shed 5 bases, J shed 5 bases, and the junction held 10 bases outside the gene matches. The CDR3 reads CASSARASGRGDTQYF. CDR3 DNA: TGTGCCAGCAGCGCGAGGGCTAGCGGGAGAGGAGATACGCAGTATTTT.

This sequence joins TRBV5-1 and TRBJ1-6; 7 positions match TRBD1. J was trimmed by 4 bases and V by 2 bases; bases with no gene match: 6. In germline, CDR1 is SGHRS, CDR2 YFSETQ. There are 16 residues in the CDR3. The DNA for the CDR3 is TGCGCCAGCAGCTTCGGGGACAGTTTATATAATTCACCCCTCCACTTT. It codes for CASSFGDSLYNSPLHF.

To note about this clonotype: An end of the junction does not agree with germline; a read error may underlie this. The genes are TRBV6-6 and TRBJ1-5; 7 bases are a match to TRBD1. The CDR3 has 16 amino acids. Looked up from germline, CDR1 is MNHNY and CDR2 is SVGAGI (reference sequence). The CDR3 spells CASQRPAGQRNRPQHF. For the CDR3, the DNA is TGTGCCAGCCAACGACCTGCGGGACAGAGGAATCGGCCCCAGCATTTT.

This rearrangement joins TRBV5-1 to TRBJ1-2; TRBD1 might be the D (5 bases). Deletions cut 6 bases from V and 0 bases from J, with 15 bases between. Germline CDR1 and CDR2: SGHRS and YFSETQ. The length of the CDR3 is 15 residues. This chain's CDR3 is CASTGQGRANYGYTF. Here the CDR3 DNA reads TGCGCCAGCACGGGCCAGGGCCGAGCTAACTATGGCTACACCTTC. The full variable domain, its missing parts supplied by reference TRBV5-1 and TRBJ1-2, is KAGVTQTPRYLIKTRGQQVTLSCSPISGHRSVSWYQQTPGQGLQFLFEYFSETQRNKGNFPGRFSGRQFSNSRSEMNVSTLELGDSALYLCASTGQGRANYGYTFGSGTRLTVV.

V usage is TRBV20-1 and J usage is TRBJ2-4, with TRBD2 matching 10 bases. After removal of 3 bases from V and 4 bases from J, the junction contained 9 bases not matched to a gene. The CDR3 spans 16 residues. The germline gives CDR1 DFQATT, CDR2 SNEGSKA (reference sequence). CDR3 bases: TGCAGTGCTAGGAAGGCTAGCGGGGGACCAAAAAACATTCAGTACTTC. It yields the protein CSARKASGGPKNIQYF.

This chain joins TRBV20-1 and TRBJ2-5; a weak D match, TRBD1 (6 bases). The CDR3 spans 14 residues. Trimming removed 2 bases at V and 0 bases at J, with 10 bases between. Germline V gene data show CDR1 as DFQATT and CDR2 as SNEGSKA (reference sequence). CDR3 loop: CSARRDNYQETQYF. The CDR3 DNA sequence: TGCAGTGCTAGAAGGGACAATTACCAAGAGACCCAGTACTTC.

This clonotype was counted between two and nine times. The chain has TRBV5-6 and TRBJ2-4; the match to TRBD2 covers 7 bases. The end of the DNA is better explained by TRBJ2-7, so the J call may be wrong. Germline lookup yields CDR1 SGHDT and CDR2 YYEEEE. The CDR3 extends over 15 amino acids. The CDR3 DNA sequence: TGTGCCAGCAGCTTCACCAGCGGGGCGGTCTACGAGCAGTACTTC. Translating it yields CASSFTSGAVYEQYF.

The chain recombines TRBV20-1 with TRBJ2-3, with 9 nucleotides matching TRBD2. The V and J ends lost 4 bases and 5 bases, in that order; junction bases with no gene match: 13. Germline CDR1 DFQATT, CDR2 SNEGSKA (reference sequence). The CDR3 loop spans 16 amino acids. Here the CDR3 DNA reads TGCAGTGCTACCCCTCGGCGGGAGGGCCGGAAAGATACGCAGTATTTT. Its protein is CSATPRREGRKDTQYF.

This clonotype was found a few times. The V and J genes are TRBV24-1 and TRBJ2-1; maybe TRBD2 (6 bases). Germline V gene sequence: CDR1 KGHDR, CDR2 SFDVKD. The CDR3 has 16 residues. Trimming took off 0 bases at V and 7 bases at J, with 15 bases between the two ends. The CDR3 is CATSDLRGSGKNEQFF. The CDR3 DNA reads TGTGCCACCAGTGATTTGAGGGGTAGCGGTAAGAATGAGCAGTTCTTC.

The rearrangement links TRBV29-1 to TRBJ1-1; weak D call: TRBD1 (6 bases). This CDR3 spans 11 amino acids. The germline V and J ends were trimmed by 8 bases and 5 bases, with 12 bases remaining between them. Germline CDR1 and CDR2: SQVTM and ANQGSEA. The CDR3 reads CSSKQGTEAFF. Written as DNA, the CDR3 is TGCAGCTCGAAACAGGGTACTGAAGCTTTCTTT. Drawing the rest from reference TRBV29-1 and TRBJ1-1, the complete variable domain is SAVISQKPSRDICQRGTSLTIQCQVDSQVTMMFWYRQQPGQSLTLIATANQGSEATYESGFVIDKFPISRPNLTFSTLTVSNMSPEDSSIYLCSSKQGTEAFFGQGTRLTVV.

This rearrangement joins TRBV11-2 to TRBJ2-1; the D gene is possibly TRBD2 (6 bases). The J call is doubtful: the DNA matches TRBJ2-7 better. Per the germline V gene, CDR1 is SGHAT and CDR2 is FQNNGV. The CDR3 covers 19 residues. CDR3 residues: CASSLESLATNSRYNEQYF. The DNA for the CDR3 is TGTGCCAGCAGCTTAGAGAGCCTAGCGACAAACTCCCGCTACAATGAGCAGTACTTC.

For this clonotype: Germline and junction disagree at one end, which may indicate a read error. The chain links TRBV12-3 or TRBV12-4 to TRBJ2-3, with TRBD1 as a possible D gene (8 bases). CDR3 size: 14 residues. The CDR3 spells CASSLTGGADMQYF. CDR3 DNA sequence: TGTGCCAGCAGTTTAACAGGGGGGGCAGATATGCAGTATTTT.